This TCR beta chain is from a study of identifying expanded T cells in peripheral blood. Broader study findings: Variance in clone template counts between roughly 2-week samples significantly increased with total template count across all healthy donors. Technical replicates showed approximately 1.2 changed clones; roughly two weeks roughly 16; four weeks 19.

No infections or other immune events were documented during collection. Trimming left V 2 bases short and J 6 bases short, with 7 bases between. CDR1 is ENHRY, CDR2 SYGVKD, per germline. CDR3 length equals 13 residues. The repertoire was sequenced with immunoSEQ multiplex PCR; TCRdb's copy has only in-frame clones and lacks some. The sample consists of more than 75,000 clones, 70% to 90% of them appearing once. Regarding this clone: The antigen is undetermined.

The rearrangement links TRBV10-3 to TRBJ2-2; D is undetermined. The sequenced sample was blood. This receptor was identified in a person aged 18 to 75 in good health. CDR3 bases: TGTGCCATCAGTGAGGGCACATCCGGGGAGCTGTTTTTT. This translates into CAISEGTSGELFF.